Listed here are 12 T cell receptor beta chains from one sample, sequenced in a study of T-cell memory formation after mild COVID-19. TCRdb reanalysed the 5' RACE reads using MiXCR and keeps one entry per CDR3 protein. The table has about 260,000 distinct CDR3 sequences, 16% seen once; the top ten hold 20% to 25%. The sample taken for sequencing was PBMCs or a T cell subset sorted from them (not recorded which). The receptors shown here come from a man between 18 and 29 years old who had mild COVID-19 (a few samples of this study predate the infection). Cell type and time point are not known.

This clonotype was seen ten or more times. V and J are TRBV7-6 and TRBJ2-7; D may correspond to TRBD1 or TRBD2 (5 bases each). With 1 base removed from V and 6 bases from J, the gap between germline ends came to 10 bases. CDR3 length equals 13 residues. Germline V gives CDR1 SGHVS, CDR2 FNYEAQ. The chain's CDR3 is CASSLEGDPEQYF. CDR3 bases: TGTGCCAGCAGCTTAGAAGGGGACCCCGAGCAGTACTTC.

V usage is TRBV5-1 and J usage is TRBJ2-7; no reliable D call. CDR1 is SGHRS and CDR2 is YFSETQ in the germline V gene. V gave up 4 bases and J gave up 3 bases, with 8 bases separating them. The CDR3 totals 12 residues. CDR3 protein: CASSADLYEQYF. DNA of the CDR3: TGCGCCAGCAGCGCAGACCTCTACGAGCAGTACTTC. The full variable domain, with the rest looked up from reference TRBV5-1 and TRBJ2-7, is KAGVTQTPRYLIKTRGQQVTLSCSPISGHRSVSWYQQTPGQGLQFLFEYFSETQRNKGNFPGRFSGRQFSNSRSEMNVSTLELGDSALYLCASSADLYEQYFGPGTRLTVT.

This clonotype showed up many times. This chain links TRBV20-1 with TRBJ1-2; no definite D call. The CDR3 totals 15 residues. The germline V gene encodes CDR1 DFQATT and CDR2 SNEGSKA (reference sequence). V was shortened by 2 bases and J by 0 bases, with 13 bases between the two germline ends. CDR3 sequence reads: CSARSPWSANYGYTF. CDR3 DNA: TGCAGTGCTAGAAGCCCCTGGAGCGCTAACTATGGCTACACCTTC.

This clonotype was seen a handful of times. The V gene is TRBV7-6, the J gene TRBJ2-3; tentative D call: TRBD1 (5 bases). The length of the CDR3 is 14 residues. The germline V gene has CDR1 SGHVS and CDR2 FNYEAQ. V was shortened by 2 bases and J by 0 bases, with 6 bases between the two germline ends. DNA of the CDR3: TGTGCCAGCAGCTTATCAGGGAGCACAGATACGCAGTATTTT. This gives the protein CASSLSGSTDTQYF.

V usage is TRBV5-5 and J usage is TRBJ2-7, with no clear D. The V gene's germline CDR1 is SGHKS and CDR2 YYEKEE (reference sequence). There are 15 residues in the CDR3. V was cut by 3 bases and J by 0 bases, with 13 bases left in between. The CDR3 nucleotides read TGTGCCAGCAGCTCGCATGGGATGAGCTCCTACGAGCAGTACTTC. This sequence encodes CASSSHGMSSYEQYF.

V usage is TRBV7-9 and J usage is TRBJ2-3; tentative D call: TRBD2 (5 bases). With 6 bases removed from V and 4 bases from J, the gap between germline ends came to 17 bases. The CDR3 is 15 residues long. Germline V lookup: CDR1 SEHNR, CDR2 FQNEAQ (reference sequence). CDR3 protein: CASSRLEGSADTQYF. The CDR3 DNA is TGTGCCAGCAGTCGACTCGAGGGAAGCGCAGATACGCAGTATTTT. The full variable domain, its missing parts supplied by reference TRBV7-9 and TRBJ2-3, is DTGVSQNPRHKITKRGQNVTFRCDPISEHNRLYWYRQTLGQGPEFLTYFQNEAQLEKSRLLSDRFSAERPKGSFSTLEIQRTEQGDSAMYLCASSRLEGSADTQYFGPGTRLTVL.

This chain joins TRBV28 and TRBJ2-3; 14 bases match TRBD2. The CDR3 sequence is 16 residues long. Losses at the gene ends were 5 bases for V and 5 bases for J; bases not matched to a gene: 6. CDR1 and CDR2 from the germline V gene are MDHEN and SYDVKM. The CDR3 sequence: CASSLGLAGAGDTQYF. The CDR3 nucleotides read TGTGCCAGCAGTCTGGGACTAGCGGGGGCAGGAGATACGCAGTATTTT.

This clonotype turned up a few times. The gene calls are TRBV5-1 and TRBJ1-1; 7 nucleotides line up with TRBD1. CDR3 length equals 14 residues. Per the germline V gene, CDR1 is SGHRS and CDR2 is YFSETQ. V trimming: 4 bases; J trimming: 5 bases; junction bases outside the gene matches: 8. The CDR3 DNA is TGCGCCAGCAGCCCGGGACAGACCAAGACTGAAGCTTTCTTT. Its protein product is CASSPGQTKTEAFF.

The chain employs TRBV4-2 and TRBJ1-2; D is perhaps TRBD1 (6 bases). V lost 5 bases and J lost 3, with 10 bases in between. CDR1 is LGHNA, CDR2 YNFKEQ, per germline. The CDR3 extends over 13 amino acids. This CDR3 reads CASSEGVDYGYTF. The CDR3, as DNA: TGTGCCAGCAGCGAGGGGGTGGACTATGGCTACACCTTC.

This clonotype occurred a few times. The rearrangement uses TRBV7-2 and TRBJ2-6, with D tentatively TRBD2 (6 bases). The V gene lost 4 bases and the J gene lost 0 bases, with 19 bases spanning the gap. The CDR3 is made up of 19 amino acids. CDR1 is SGHTA, CDR2 FQGNSA, per germline. This CDR3 is CASSSIWGTESSGANVLTF. In DNA form, the CDR3 reads TGTGCCAGCAGCTCGATCTGGGGGACTGAAAGCTCTGGGGCCAACGTCCTGACTTTC.

This clonotype has just a few counts. This chain joins TRBV20-1 and TRBJ1-5, with unresolved D. The CDR3 covers 13 residues. Germline CDR1 reads DFQATT; CDR2 reads SNEGSKA (reference sequence). Trimming left V 4 bases short and J 2 bases short, with 9 bases between. The CDR3 is CSAKREGNQPQHF. For the CDR3, the DNA is TGCAGTGCTAAGAGAGAGGGCAATCAGCCCCAGCATTTT.

This clonotype was counted a few times. V and J are TRBV27 and TRBJ2-6; no definite D call. V was cut by 7 bases and J by 2 bases, with 6 bases left in between. The length of the CDR3 is 13 residues. Germline assignment: CDR1 MNHEY and CDR2 SMNVEV (reference sequence). The CDR3 region is CASMAAGANVLTF. The DNA of the CDR3 is TGTGCCAGCATGGCTGCTGGGGCCAACGTCCTGACTTTC.